These 26 T cell receptor beta chains were all obtained from the same sample, sequenced in a study of radiotherapy plus CTLA-4 blockade in lung cancer. Clones were sequenced by immunoSEQ multiplex PCR, and TCRdb holds only the in-frame ones, with some missing. The sample consists of roughly 80,000 clones, roughly 79% of them appearing once. The sample here was peripheral blood, taken from a patient treated with radiotherapy plus ipilimumab. Every receptor here comes from a human donor with non-small cell lung cancer who had a partial response to radiotherapy plus ipilimumab. Some clones in this sample may be carry-over from other donors' samples.

The chain combines TRBV2 with TRBJ1-5; D is possibly TRBD1 (5 bases). The germline gives CDR1 SNHLY, CDR2 FYNNEI. This CDR3 spans 15 amino acids. V was pared by 0 bases and J by 0 bases, with 6 bases between. The CDR3 coding sequence is TGTGCCAGCAGTGAAGCGGGGGGTAGCAATCAGCCCCAGCATTTT. Its translation: CASSEAGGSNQPQHF.

CDR3 in amino acids: CASIVGGKNTEAFF. The CDR3 DNA is TGTGCCAGCATAGTTGGCGGCAAGAACACTGAAGCTTTCTTT. V usage is TRBV28 and J usage is TRBJ1-1; no clear D. In germline, CDR1 is MDHEN, CDR2 SYDVKM. The CDR3 has 14 amino acids. The V end was cut by 7 bases, the J end by 1 base, with 13 bases between.

Comments on this clone: The junction does not match germline at one end; this may be a read error. V is TRBV27 and J is TRBJ1-1, with no clear D. CDR3 size: 14 residues. Germline V gives CDR1 MNHEY, CDR2 SMNVEV (reference sequence). The CDR3 protein is CGSSLVGARSEAFF. CDR3 nucleotide sequence: TGTGGCAGCAGTTTGGTTGGCGCGCGGAGTGAAGCTTTCTTT.

The chain is built from TRBV5-1 and TRBJ1-5; no definite D call. The CDR3 extends over 15 amino acids. Germline-derived CDR1 and CDR2 are SGHRS and YFSETQ. The germline V and J ends were trimmed by 0 bases and 4 bases, with 11 bases remaining between them. CDR3 amino acids: CASSLDSKLNQPQHF. In nucleotides, the CDR3 is TGCGCCAGCAGCTTGGACAGCAAACTGAATCAGCCCCAGCATTTT.

The rearrangement links TRBV19 to TRBJ2-3; TRBD1 matches 8 bases. With V trimmed by 7 bases and J by 3 bases, 9 bases remained unmatched. This CDR3 is 15 amino acids long. From germline, CDR1 is LNHDA and CDR2 SQIVND (reference sequence). The CDR3 sequence: CASMGSGQVTDTQYF. The CDR3 DNA is TGTGCCAGTATGGGTTCGGGACAGGTAACAGATACGCAGTATTTT.

V gene TRBV15 combines with J gene TRBJ1-2; 7 nucleotides match TRBD1. Per germline, CDR1 LNHNV and CDR2 YYDKDF (reference sequence). J lost 8 bases, V lost 6 bases, and 27 bases had no gene match. The CDR3 totals 19 residues. The CDR3 DNA reads as TGTGCCACCAGTACCAGGTCCCAGACAGGGCCCTACTCGAGATGGGGCTACACCTTC. This gives the protein CATSTRSQTGPYSRWGYTF. Combining the CDR3 with reference TRBV15 and TRBJ1-2 gives the whole variable domain DAMVIQNPRYQVTQFGKPVTLSCSQTLNHNVMYWYQQKSSQAPKLLFHYYDKDFNNEADTPDNFQSRRPNTSFCFLDIRSPGLGDTAMYLCATSTRSQTGPYSRWGYTFGSGTRLTVV.

The V and J genes are TRBV5-4 and TRBJ1-6; 7 nucleotides align to TRBD1. From germline, CDR1 is SGHNT and CDR2 YYREEE (reference sequence). The V segment lost 0 bases and the J segment 7 bases; nucleotides outside the gene matches: 7. The CDR3 totals 16 residues. In DNA, the CDR3 is TGTGCCAGCAGCTTGGGAGGGGGCGGTAGGAATTCACCCCTCCACTTT. Amino acid sequence: CASSLGGGGRNSPLHF.

The chain has TRBV5-1 and TRBJ2-2; 10 bases line up with TRBD2. The CDR3 sequence is 17 residues long. V dropped 2 bases and J dropped 0; count of bases not matched to a gene: 4. CDR1 is SGHRS, CDR2 YFSETQ, per germline. CDR3 nucleotide sequence: TGCGCCAGCAGCTTACTAGGACTAGCGGCGAACACCGGGGAGCTGTTTTTT. Protein sequence: CASSLLGLAANTGELFF.

This rearrangement joins TRBV7-2 to TRBJ2-3, with D possibly being TRBD1 (7 bases). Trimming shortened V by 5 bases and J by 8 bases, and 23 bases separated the two germline ends. Germline CDR1 and CDR2: SGHTA and FQGNSA. The CDR3 extends over 16 amino acids. The DNA of the CDR3 is TGTGCCAGCAGCACCCGGACAGGAACTGGAGCGGGTACGCAGTATTTT. Its translation is CASSTRTGTGAGTQYF.

A single count supports this clone. Different DNA sequences within this sample yield the same CDR3. The chain is built from TRBV7-7 and TRBJ2-3; D possibly corresponds to TRBD2 (6 bases). Germline CDR1 and CDR2: SSHAT and FNYEAQ (reference sequence). V lost 3 bases and J 2 bases, leaving 12 bases between the germline ends. The CDR3 runs 15 residues. This CDR3 reads CASSFSPGATDTQYF. The CDR3 DNA follows: TGTGCCAGCAGCTTCTCCCCGGGAGCCACAGATACGCAGTATTTT. The variable domain in full, completed from reference TRBV7-7 and TRBJ2-3, reads GAGVSQSPRYKVTKRGQDVTLRCDPISSHATLYWYQQALGQGPEFLTYFNYEAQPDKSGLPSDRFSAERPEGSISTLTIQRTEQRDSAMYRCASSFSPGATDTQYFGPGTRLTVL.

This chain connects TRBV2 to TRBJ2-1; tentatively, D is TRBD1 (6 bases). This CDR3 comprises 13 residues. Trimming took 6 bases from V and 12 from J, leaving 18 bases between them. Germline values: CDR1 SNHLY, CDR2 FYNNEI. In DNA, the CDR3 is TGTGCCAGCAGCCAAAACAGGGAGACGGGGCAGTTCTTC. Residues: CASSQNRETGQFF.

The chain couples TRBV2 to TRBJ2-1, with 7 bases that match TRBD1. Germline CDR1 SNHLY, CDR2 FYNNEI. Unmatched junction bases numbered 6, after V lost 6 bases and J lost 7 bases. This CDR3 region has 13 residues. The chain's CDR3 is CASRKGAWNEQFF. The CDR3, as DNA: TGTGCCAGCAGGAAGGGGGCTTGGAATGAGCAGTTCTTC.

Only one count was recorded for this clone. V is TRBV18 and J is TRBJ2-7; possible D gene TRBD2, 7 bases. The CDR3 covers 14 residues. Deletions cut 3 bases from V and 7 bases from J, with 16 bases between. Germline-derived CDR1 and CDR2 are KGHSH and LQKENI. CDR3: CASSPGGLESEQYF. The CDR3 coding sequence is TGTGCCAGCTCACCGGGGGGGCTAGAAAGTGAGCAGTACTTC.

The V and J genes are TRBV28 and TRBJ1-5; D remains ambiguous. The V end was cut by 5 bases, the J end by 3 bases, with 5 bases between. CDR1 is MDHEN and CDR2 is SYDVKM in the germline V gene. The CDR3 contains 12 residues. In DNA form, the CDR3 reads TGTGCCAGCAGTCTCCCCAATCAGCCCCAGCATTTT. Its translation is CASSLPNQPQHF.

V gene TRBV9 combines with J gene TRBJ2-3; 9 nucleotides agree with TRBD2. V lost 5 bases and J lost 4; bases outside the gene matches: 5. The CDR3 has 14 residues. Per germline, CDR1 SGDLS and CDR2 YYNGEE. The CDR3 here is CASSDIAGADTQYF. The CDR3 nucleotides are TGTGCCAGCAGTGATATAGCGGGAGCAGATACGCAGTATTTT.

The rearrangement links TRBV7-9 to TRBJ1-6; 10 bases agree with TRBD1. Germline V gives CDR1 SEHNR, CDR2 FQNEAQ (reference sequence). The CDR3 has 16 residues. V gave up 5 bases and J gave up 7 bases; unmatched junction bases: 8. The CDR3 nucleotides read TGTGCCAGCAGCCGGATTCGGGACAGGGGCAATTCACCCCTCCACTTT. Translation: CASSRIRDRGNSPLHF.

The chain employs TRBV2 and TRBJ1-6; the match to TRBD1 covers 7 bases. The V gene end was trimmed by 1 base and the J gene end by 6 bases; junction bases not matched to a gene: 3. This CDR3 spans 15 amino acids. Looked up from germline, CDR1 is SNHLY and CDR2 is FYNNEI. CDR3 DNA: TGTGCCAGCAGTGAAGAACAGGGGCGTAATTCACCCCTCCACTTT. Protein product: CASSEEQGRNSPLHF.

The V and J genes are TRBV5-1 and TRBJ2-6; D is unresolved. Trimming took 0 bases from V and 1 from J, leaving 5 bases between them. Germline V gives CDR1 SGHRS, CDR2 YFSETQ. The CDR3 is 15 amino acids. The CDR3 sequence is CASSLDLSGANVLTF. The CDR3 region has the DNA TGCGCCAGCAGCTTGGACTTATCTGGGGCCAACGTCCTGACTTTC.

The gene calls are TRBV13 and TRBJ2-3; the D gene is possibly TRBD1 (6 bases). V lost 5 bases and J 9 bases, leaving 12 bases between the germline ends. The CDR3 has 12 residues. CDR1 PRHDT and CDR2 FYEKMQ come from the germline V gene (reference sequence). CDR3 bases: TGTGCCAGCAGCCCAGGGGCGACGACGCAGTATTTT. It codes for CASSPGATTQYF.

This chain joins TRBV19 and TRBJ1-1; D unclear. The CDR3 runs 14 residues. CDR1 and CDR2 (germline): LNHDA, SQIVND (reference sequence). V shed 6 bases and J shed 5 bases, with 16 bases lying between them. CDR3 DNA: TGTGCCAGTAGCTACGAACAGAGAAGGACTGAAGCTTTCTTT. Amino acid sequence: CASSYEQRRTEAFF.

This clone came up a few times. V usage is TRBV28 and J usage is TRBJ1-3, with D unresolved. The CDR3 is made up of 15 amino acids. The V and J ends lost 5 bases and 8 bases respectively, with 19 bases between them. Germline values: CDR1 MDHEN, CDR2 SYDVKM. The CDR3 region is CASSPRPGSLYTIYF. CDR3 bases: TGTGCCAGCAGTCCTCGTCCGGGGTCTCTGTACACCATATATTTT. The whole variable domain, filled in from reference TRBV28 and TRBJ1-3, reads DVKVTQSSRYLVKRTGEKVFLECVQDMDHENMFWYRQDPGLGLRLIYFSYDVKMKEKGDIPEGYSVSREKKERFSLILESASTNQTSMYLCASSPRPGSLYTIYFGEGSWLTVV.

The V gene is TRBV13, the J gene TRBJ2-7; 13 bases are a match to TRBD2. CDR1 and CDR2 from the germline V gene are PRHDT and FYEKMQ (reference sequence). Trimming at V came to 5 bases and at J to 7 bases, leaving 8 bases not matched to a gene. The CDR3 contains 15 residues. The CDR3, as DNA: TGTGCCAGCAGCGTGACTAGCGGGAGGACCCGGGAGCAGTACTTC. The encoded protein is CASSVTSGRTREQYF.

The chain couples TRBV7-2 to TRBJ1-2, with TRBD1 as a possible D gene (5 bases). CDR1 and CDR2 (germline): SGHTA, FQGNSA. V dropped 2 bases and J dropped 4 bases, with 14 bases sitting between them. This CDR3 spans 15 amino acids. The CDR3 spells CASSLMDGAVYGYTF. CDR3 coding DNA: TGTGCCAGCAGCTTAATGGATGGGGCCGTCTATGGCTACACCTTC.

The chain joins TRBV28 to TRBJ2-7; D remains ambiguous. Germline V gene sequence: CDR1 MDHEN, CDR2 SYDVKM. CDR3 size: 18 residues. V gave up 5 bases and J gave up 0 bases, with 23 bases separating them. The CDR3 loop is CASSLSLSAGLYSYEQYF. CDR3 sequence (DNA): TGTGCCAGCAGTCTATCTTTATCGGCAGGATTATACTCCTACGAGCAGTACTTC.

This clone occurred once. The chain combines TRBV7-2 with TRBJ2-3, with D unclear. There are 16 residues in the CDR3. V was cut by 5 bases and J by 3 bases, with 18 bases left in between. From germline, CDR1 is SGHTA and CDR2 FQGNSA. CDR3 residues: CASSLSLFSSTDTQYF. In DNA form, the CDR3 reads TGTGCCAGCAGCCTTAGCCTCTTTAGTAGTACAGATACGCAGTATTTT.

The chain carries TRBV11-3 and TRBJ2-1, with TRBD2 identical over 7 bases. Germline loops: CDR1 SGHNT, CDR2 YENEEA. The V gene end was trimmed by 5 bases and the J gene end by 6 bases; junction bases not matched to a gene: 7. The CDR3 is 14 residues long. In DNA, the CDR3 is TGTGCCAGCAGCGCGTCGGGACTACTCAATGAGCAGTTCTTC. Protein: CASSASGLLNEQFF.